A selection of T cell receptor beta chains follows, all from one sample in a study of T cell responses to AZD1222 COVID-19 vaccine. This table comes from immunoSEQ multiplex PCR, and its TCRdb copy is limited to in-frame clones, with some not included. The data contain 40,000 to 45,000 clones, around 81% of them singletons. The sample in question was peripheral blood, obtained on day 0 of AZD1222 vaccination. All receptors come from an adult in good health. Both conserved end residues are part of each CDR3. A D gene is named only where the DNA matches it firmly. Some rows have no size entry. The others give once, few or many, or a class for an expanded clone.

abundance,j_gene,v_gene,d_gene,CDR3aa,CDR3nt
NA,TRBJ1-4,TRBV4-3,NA,CASSQAGTANEKLFF,TGCGCCAGCAGCCAAGCAGGGACGGCTAATGAAAAACTGTTTTTT
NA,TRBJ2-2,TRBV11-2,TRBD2,CASSFRAGGNTGELFF,TGTGCCAGCAGCTTCCGCGCGGGGGGGAACACCGGGGAGCTGTTTTTT
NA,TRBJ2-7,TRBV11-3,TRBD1,CASSYRRDSEQYF,TGTGCCAGCAGCTATCGCCGGGACAGCGAGCAGTACTTC
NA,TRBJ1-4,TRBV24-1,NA,CATSDGGGAEGEKLFF,TGTGCCACCAGTGATGGGGGGGGCGCCGAGGGTGAAAAACTGTTTTTT
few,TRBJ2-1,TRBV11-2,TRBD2,CASSFTSGGQHNEQFF,TGTGCCAGCAGCTTCACTAGCGGGGGGCAACACAATGAGCAGTTCTTC
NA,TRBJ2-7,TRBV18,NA,CASSPRQWAIDEQYF,TGTGCCAGCTCACCCAGACAGTGGGCTATTGACGAGCAGTACTTC
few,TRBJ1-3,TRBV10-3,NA,CAIGDSRSGNTIYF,TGTGCCATCGGGGATTCACGCTCTGGAAACACCATATATTTT
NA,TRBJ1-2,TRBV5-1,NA,CASSLLGYGYTF,TGCGCCAGCAGCTTGCTTGGGTATGGCTACACCTTC
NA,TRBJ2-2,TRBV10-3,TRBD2,CAISEGSGLNTGELFF,TGTGCCATCAGTGAGGGGTCGGGACTAAACACCGGGGAGCTGTTTTTT
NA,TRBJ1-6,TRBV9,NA,CASSPFGEGSSPLHF,TGTGCCAGCAGCCCCTTCGGGGAGGGTAGTTCACCCCTCCACTTT
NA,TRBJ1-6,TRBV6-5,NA,CASRPRGGVDSPLHF,TGTGCCAGCAGACCGCGTGGGGGGGTTGATTCACCCCTCCACTTT
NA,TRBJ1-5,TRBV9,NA,CASSVAGSNQPQHF,TGTGCCAGCAGCGTAGCAGGGAGCAATCAGCCCCAGCATTTT
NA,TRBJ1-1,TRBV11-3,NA,CASRLADSLNTEAFF,TGTGCCAGCAGACTCGCGGACAGCTTAAACACTGAAGCTTTCTTT
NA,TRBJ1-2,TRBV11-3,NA,CASSEQEAGGYTF,TGTGCCAGCAGCGAACAGGAAGCTGGTGGCTACACCTTC
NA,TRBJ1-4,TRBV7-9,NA,CASSLGDTPNEKLFF,TGTGCCAGCAGCTTAGGGGACACACCTAATGAAAAACTGTTTTTT
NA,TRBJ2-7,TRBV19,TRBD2,CASSLGLPGYEQYF,TGTGCCAGTAGTCTGGGACTACCGGGCTACGAGCAGTACTTC
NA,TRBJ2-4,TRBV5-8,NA,CASLTASYKNIQYF,TGTGCCAGCCTGACAGCATCCTACAAAAACATTCAGTACTTC
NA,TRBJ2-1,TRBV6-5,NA,CASSFPTSRQFF,TGTGCCAGCAGTTTCCCGACTAGTCGCCAGTTCTTC
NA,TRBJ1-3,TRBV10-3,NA,CATRQDTSGNTIYF,TGTGCCACCCGACAGGACACCTCTGGAAACACCATATATTTT
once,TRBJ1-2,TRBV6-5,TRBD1,CASSFENRGNGGYTF,TGTGCCAGCAGTTTCGAAAACAGGGGGAATGGTGGCTACACCTTC
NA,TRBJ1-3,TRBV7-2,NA,CASSRAPSGNTIYF,TGTGCCAGCAGCCGGGCCCCCTCTGGAAACACCATATATTTT
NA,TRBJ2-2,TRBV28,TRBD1,CAILADRGLAGELFF,TGTGCCATCTTAGCGGACAGGGGCCTCGCCGGGGAGCTGTTTTTT
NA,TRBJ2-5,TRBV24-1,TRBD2,CATSDPRTSGGVEETQYF,TGTGCCACCAGTGACCCCCGGACTAGCGGGGGGGTAGAAGAGACCCAGTACTTC
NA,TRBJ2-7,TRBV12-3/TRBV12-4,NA,CASSKGGAYEQYF,TGTGCCAGCAGTAAGGGCGGAGCCTACGAGCAGTACTTC
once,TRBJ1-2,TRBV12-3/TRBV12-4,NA,CASSFLAGGYTF,TGTGCCAGCAGTTTTCTTGCGGGCGGCTACACCTTC
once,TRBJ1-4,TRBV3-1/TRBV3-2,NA,CASGGPNEKLFF,TGTGCCAGTGGGGGACCTAATGAAAAACTGTTTTTT
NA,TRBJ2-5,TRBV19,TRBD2,CASSSEGRAGQETQYF,TGTGCCAGTAGTAGTGAGGGGAGGGCTGGCCAAGAGACCCAGTACTTC
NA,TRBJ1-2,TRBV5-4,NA,CASSFQGTDGYTF,TGTGCCAGCAGCTTTCAGGGGACTGATGGCTACACCTTC
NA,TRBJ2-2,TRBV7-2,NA,CASSFSANTGELFF,TGTGCCAGCAGCTTTTCAGCGAACACCGGGGAGCTGTTTTTT
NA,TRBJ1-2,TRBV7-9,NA,CASSLGAVRREGYTF,TGTGCCAGCAGCTTAGGGGCAGTTCGTAGAGAGGGCTACACCTTC
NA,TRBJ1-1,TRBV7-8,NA,CASLRRTDNPEAFF,TGTGCCAGTCTAAGGAGGACAGATAACCCTGAAGCTTTCTTT
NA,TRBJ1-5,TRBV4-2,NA,CASSQDTGYVNQPQHF,TGTGCCAGCAGCCAAGATACGGGGTATGTTAATCAGCCCCAGCATTTT
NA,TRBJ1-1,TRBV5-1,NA,CASSLLGENTEAFF,TGCGCCAGCAGCTTGTTAGGAGAGAACACTGAAGCTTTCTTT